A single T cell receptor beta chain is shown here with its context. Its matching antigen is unknown. This entry comes from a study of T cells after yellow fever vaccination. Whole-study results and caveats: Post-booster repertoires contained most primary-vaccination clones again (96% CD4, around 88% CD8).

Between the trimmed V and J ends, which lost 6 bases and 5 bases, there was a span of 14 bases. Germline V gives CDR1 ENHRY, CDR2 SYGVKD. This CDR3 has 13 amino acids. Making TCR cDNA involved 5'RACE template switching, which added UMIs and a universal primer site. TCRdb reprocessed the 5' RACE reads with MiXCR, giving one entry per CDR3 protein. The repertoire consists of about 120,000 distinct CDR3 sequences, with roughly 15% occurring once and the leading ten covering roughly 45%. The TCR was taken from a man in his late teens or twenties who received the YFV17D yellow fever vaccine. The input for sequencing was CD8+ T cells sorted from PBMCs, taken 5 days after the yellow fever booster vaccination. The chain employs TRBV10-3 and TRBJ2-7; weak D call: TRBD2 (6 bases). The CDR3 here is CAISRLEGNEQYF. DNA for the CDR3: TGTGCCATCAGCAGACTAGAAGGTAACGAGCAGTACTTC.